The clone carrying this T cell receptor beta chain was detected many times. Its target is not known. The entry originates in a study of CD8 T cells in ankylosing spondylitis. The study's findings and limits: About 8 highly homologous variants made up a TCR beta motif, and this motif appeared characteristic of ankylosing spondylitis blood. Disease-linked clones were found to be CD8+ and relatively rare in peripheral blood. Reactive arthritis synovial fluid and blood were previously reported to contain some motif variants. Matched ankylosing spondylitis synovial fluid reportedly showed significant enrichment of disease-linked clones.

Using its own MiXCR run on the 5' RACE reads, TCRdb lists one record per CDR3 protein. The data show about 220,000 distinct CDR3 sequences, 7% to 8% seen once. Trimming removed 4 bases at V and 5 bases at J, with 14 bases between. Per the germline V gene, CDR1 is LGHDT and CDR2 is YNNKEL (reference sequence). CDR3 size: 14 residues. V and J are TRBV3-1 and TRBJ2-5; D perhaps matches TRBD2 (6 bases). Sequencing input: blood, either unsorted or a sorted T cell fraction (not recorded which). The receptor was derived from a male donor with ankylosing spondylitis. The CDR3 protein is CASSLTRVQETQYF. The CDR3 DNA reads as TGTGCCAGCAGCCTGACTAGAGTTCAGGAGACCCAGTACTTC.